A selection of T cell receptor beta chains follows, all from one sample in a study of control samples from healthy donors and cancer patients. Sequencing was performed with immunoSEQ multiplex PCR; in TCRdb, only in-frame clones are kept and a portion is missing. Seen here are about 110,000 clones, roughly 90% observed once, and the top ten hold around 4%. Sequencing was carried out using PBMCs. The receptors were sampled from a woman between 55 and 75 years old with lung cancer. CDR3s include the opening cysteine and the closing phenylalanine or tryptophan. Each record gives: clone size, D gene, V gene, J gene, CDR3 DNA, CDR3 protein. D genes are given only for firm matches. Size values are once, few and many counts, or a class for expanded clones, and some rows have none.

.	.	TRBV30	TRBJ2-7	TGTGCCTGGAGTGTAGGCCTAGGGGCCACCTACGAGCAGTACTTC	CAWSVGLGATYEQYF
.	.	TRBV19	TRBJ2-7	TGTGCCAGTGGCCGGGACGGCCGCTACGAGCAGTACTTC	CASGRDGRYEQYF
.	TRBD2	TRBV19	TRBJ2-2	TGTGCCAGTACTAAGACTAGCGGAAACACCGGGGAGCTGTTTTTT	CASTKTSGNTGELFF
.	.	TRBV5-6	TRBJ1-5	TGTGCCAGCAGCTTGAGGACTCTTTCAAATCAGCCCCAGCATTTT	CASSLRTLSNQPQHF
.	.	TRBV7-2	TRBJ1-4	TGTGCCAGCAGCCCCCTGGACAGTAATGAAAAACTGTTTTTT	CASSPLDSNEKLFF
few	TRBD2	TRBV7-8	TRBJ2-1	TGTGCCAGCAGCTTAGCCCTTCGGACTAGCGGGGCGTTATACAATGAGCAGTTCTTC	CASSLALRTSGALYNEQFF
.	TRBD2	TRBV12-3/TRBV12-4	TRBJ2-1	TGTGCCAGCAGTTTCTCAGCGGGAGCACAGCAGTTCTTC	CASSFSAGAQQFF
.	.	TRBV10-3	TRBJ1-2	TGTGCCATCAGTGAGTTGTCAGGGGACTATGGCTACACCTTC	CAISELSGDYGYTF
.	TRBD1	TRBV3-1/TRBV3-2	TRBJ2-7	TGTGCCAGCAGTCCTGCTCAGGGGGCTAGCTACGAGCAGTACTTC	CASSPAQGASYEQYF
.	TRBD1	TRBV3-1/TRBV3-2	TRBJ1-2	TGTGCCAGCAGGGGACAGGGGAACTATGGCTACACCTTC	CASRGQGNYGYTF